This T cell receptor beta chain originates from a study of T cell repertoires in cytomegalovirus infection. Study as a whole: Epitope selection comprised recently identified HLA-C-restricted CMV epitopes and well-studied HLA-B-restricted CMV epitopes.

V lost 5 bases and J lost 4, with 21 bases in between. Germline values: CDR1 SGHTA, CDR2 FQGNSA. The CDR3 has 16 residues. This clonotype was seen at least ten times. What it binds is not known. Points from the study as a whole: Cumulated frequencies of public TCR beta families served to identify carriers of CMV plus the relevant HLA. Across the ex vivo response, the dominant clonotypes were HLA-C-restricted CMV-specific TCR beta clonotypes.

One entry per CDR3 protein, called by TCRdb with MiXCR from the reads. The table records about 24,000 distinct CDR3 sequences, roughly 20% of them present only once. The TCR was taken from a human donor in good health (CMV status not recorded). Some clones in this sample may be carry-over from other donors' samples. The rearrangement uses TRBV7-2 and TRBJ2-7; D remains unclear. The sequences come from CD8+ T cells from cultured PBMCs, collected from culture after CMV antigen stimulation. CDR3 in DNA: TGTGCCAGCAGCCCGGGTCGGTGGCCTCAAAATTACGAGCAGTACTTC. Translation: CASSPGRWPQNYEQYF.